The 14 T cell receptor beta chains below were found in one sample sequenced in a study of blood T cell repertoires in COVID-19 (dated by TCRdb to the early 2020s). Libraries were made using the immunoSEQ multiplex PCR assay. The clones in this table, taken by TCRdb from immuneACCESS, are in-frame only. Not every clone is retained; where verified, under half of the shortfall comes from an unresolved V gene, and the cause of the rest is unknown. The sample contains 26,000 or so clones, roughly 87% of them found a single time. The leading ten clones occupy under 6.5% of the sample. The sample consisted of peripheral blood. Receptors were obtained from a man in his sixties with active COVID-19.

The gene calls are TRBV7-9 and TRBJ2-3, with D perhaps TRBD2 (5 bases). Per germline, CDR1 SEHNR and CDR2 FQNEAQ (reference sequence). The CDR3 is 11 amino acids. The ends were cut back, 8 bases at V and 5 bases at J, with 8 bases in the middle. CDR3 coding DNA: TGTGCCAGCGGACTCGGAGATACGCAGTATTTT. As protein: CASGLGDTQYF.

The chain couples TRBV6-5 to TRBJ2-6; D gene uncertain. The germline V and J ends were trimmed by 6 bases and 1 base, with 7 bases remaining between them. The CDR3 is 14 residues long. Germline loops: CDR1 MNHEY, CDR2 SVGAGI. For the CDR3, the DNA is TGTGCCAGCAGCGGGTTGTCTGGGGCCAACGTCCTGACTTTC. It translates to CASSGLSGANVLTF.

This rearrangement joins TRBV5-1 to TRBJ1-4, with a weak D call TRBD1 (6 bases). This CDR3 has 14 residues. Trimming stripped 3 bases from V and 8 bases from J, with 14 bases between. The germline gives CDR1 SGHRS, CDR2 YFSETQ. CDR3 loop: CASSSGQPKEKLFF. The CDR3 DNA follows: TGCGCCAGCAGCTCAGGACAGCCCAAGGAAAAACTGTTTTTT.

The chain combines TRBV29-1 with TRBJ2-5; D possibly corresponds to TRBD1 (6 bases). Per germline, CDR1 SQVTM and CDR2 ANQGSEA. Between the trimmed V and J ends, which lost 7 bases and 1 base, there was a span of 16 bases. The CDR3 length is 14 residues. CDR3 residues: CSAEPGTTQETQYF. The CDR3 nucleotides read TGCAGCGCTGAGCCCGGGACAACCCAAGAGACCCAGTACTTC.

The chain has TRBV5-8 and TRBJ2-6, with D possibly being TRBD1 (6 bases). Germline lookup yields CDR1 SGHTS and CDR2 YDEGEE. CDR3 size: 15 residues. Deletions cut 2 bases from V and 3 bases from J, with 9 bases between. The CDR3 DNA reads as TGTGCCAGCAGCTTAGGGGGATTTGGGGCCAACGTCCTGACTTTC. As protein: CASSLGGFGANVLTF. Full variable domain (outside the CDR3, taken from reference TRBV5-8 and TRBJ2-6): EAGVTQSPTHLIKTRGQQATLRCSPISGHTSVYWYQQALGLGLQFLLWYDEGEERNRGNFPPRFSGRQFPNYSSELNVNALELEDSALYLCASSLGGFGANVLTFGAGSRLTVL.

This clone showed up just once. The chain combines TRBV29-1 with TRBJ2-5; a weak D match, TRBD1 (5 bases). The CDR3 length is 13 residues. Between the trimmed V and J ends, which lost 6 bases and 5 bases, there was a span of 16 bases. Germline loops: CDR1 SQVTM, CDR2 ANQGSEA. The chain's CDR3 is CSVDLSDTETQYF. CDR3 sequence (DNA): TGCAGCGTCGACCTCTCGGACACGGAGACCCAGTACTTC.

The chain has TRBV6-5 and TRBJ2-7; TRBD1 agrees at 8 bases. V shed 6 bases and J 4 bases; nucleotides not matched to a gene: 2. The germline gives CDR1 MNHEY, CDR2 SVGAGI. This CDR3 is built from 12 residues. The CDR3 DNA reads TGTGCCAGCAGCAGGGGGCAATACGAGCAGTACTTC. Translated: CASSRGQYEQYF.

This chain connects TRBV11-2 to TRBJ1-1, with TRBD1 matching 10 bases. CDR1 and CDR2 (germline): SGHAT, FQNNGV. The CDR3 is 17 residues long. Losses at the gene ends were 0 bases for V and 5 bases for J; bases not matched to a gene: 9. CDR3 in amino acids: CASSLDFGTGVGTEAFF. The CDR3 DNA reads TGTGCCAGCAGCTTAGATTTCGGGACAGGGGTTGGGACTGAAGCTTTCTTT.

The chain is built from TRBV7-3 and TRBJ2-6; no firm D call. This CDR3 comprises 17 residues. V gave up 1 base and J gave up 0 bases, with 10 bases separating them. The V gene's germline CDR1 is SGHTA and CDR2 FQGTGA. The CDR3 DNA follows: TGTGCCAGCAGCTTAAAAGCTTTAGTCTCTGGGGCCAACGTCCTGACTTTC. Encoded protein: CASSLKALVSGANVLTF.

This clone is a singleton in its sample. The chain employs TRBV7-2 and TRBJ1-5; the D is unclear. Germline values: CDR1 SGHTA, CDR2 FQGNSA. V was clipped by 3 bases and J by 0 bases, with 9 bases between them. CDR3 size: 15 residues. The CDR3 region has the DNA TGTGCCAGCAGCTTTACGCGGGATAGCAATCAGCCCCAGCATTTT. Translated: CASSFTRDSNQPQHF.

This chain joins TRBV5-1 and TRBJ2-2; TRBD2 aligns across 10 bases. The CDR3 extends over 16 amino acids. CDR1 is SGHRS and CDR2 is YFSETQ in the germline V gene. Trimming at V came to 2 bases and at J to 4 bases, leaving 5 bases not matched to a gene. The CDR3 protein is CASSLERGGPTGELFF. CDR3 DNA: TGCGCCAGCAGCTTAGAGCGGGGGGGCCCCACCGGGGAGCTGTTTTTT.

V usage is TRBV7-2 and J usage is TRBJ2-2, with a weak D call TRBD2 (7 bases). Trimming shortened V by 5 bases and J by 2 bases, and 24 bases separated the two germline ends. Germline CDR1 SGHTA, CDR2 FQGNSA. The CDR3 is 19 amino acids. Written as DNA, the CDR3 is TGTGCCAGCAGCCCATCTAGGGGGGGCCGAGGGCCCAACACCGGGGAGCTGTTTTTT. This sequence encodes CASSPSRGGRGPNTGELFF.

The rearrangement uses TRBV4-1 and TRBJ2-5; 8 nucleotides line up with TRBD2. The ends lost 0 bases at V and 5 bases at J; junction bases unmatched: 17. The V gene's germline CDR1 is MGHRA and CDR2 YSYEKL. CDR3 length: 19 residues. Here the CDR3 reads CASSQDLRAGGGRRETQYF. CDR3 coding DNA: TGCGCCAGCAGCCAAGATCTTAGGGCTGGCGGGGGGCGGAGGGAGACCCAGTACTTC.

The chain links TRBV11-2 to TRBJ2-5, with 12 bases matching TRBD2. The length of the CDR3 is 16 residues. CDR1 and CDR2 from the germline V gene are SGHAT and FQNNGV. J lost 0 bases, V lost 5 bases, and 4 bases had no gene match. The CDR3 DNA follows: TGTGCCAGCAGCACCTGGACTAGCGGGGACCAAGAGACCCAGTACTTC. Translated: CASSTWTSGDQETQYF. Variable domain in full (rest from reference TRBV11-2 and TRBJ2-5): EAGVAQSPRYKIIEKRQSVAFWCNPISGHATLYWYQQILGQGPKLLIQFQNNGVVDDSQLPKDRFSAERLKGVDSTLKIQPAKLEDSAVYLCASSTWTSGDQETQYFGPGTRLLVL.